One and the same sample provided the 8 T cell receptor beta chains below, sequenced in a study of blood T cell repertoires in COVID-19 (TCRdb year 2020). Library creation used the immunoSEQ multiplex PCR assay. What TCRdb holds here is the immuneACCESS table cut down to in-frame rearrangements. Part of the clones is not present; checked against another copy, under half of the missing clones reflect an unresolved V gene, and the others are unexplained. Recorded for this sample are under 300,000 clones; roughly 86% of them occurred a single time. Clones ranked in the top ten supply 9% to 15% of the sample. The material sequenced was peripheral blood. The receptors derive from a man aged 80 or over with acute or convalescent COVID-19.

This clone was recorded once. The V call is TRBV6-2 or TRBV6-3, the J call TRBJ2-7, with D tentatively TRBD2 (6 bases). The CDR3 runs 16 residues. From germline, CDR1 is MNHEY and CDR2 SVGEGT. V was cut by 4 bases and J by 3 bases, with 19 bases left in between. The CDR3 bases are TGTGCCAGCAGTTCCCTTTGGAGGGGCCTAGACTACGAGCAGTACTTC. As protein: CASSSLWRGLDYEQYF.

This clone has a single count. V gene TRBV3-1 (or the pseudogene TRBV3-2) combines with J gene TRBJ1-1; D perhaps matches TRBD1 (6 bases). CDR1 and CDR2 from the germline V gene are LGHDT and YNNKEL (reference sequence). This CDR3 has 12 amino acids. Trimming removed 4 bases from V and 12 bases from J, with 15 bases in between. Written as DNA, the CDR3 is TGTGCCAGCAGCCCCCGGGGGGGCAAGACTTTCTTT. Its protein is CASSPRGGKTFF.

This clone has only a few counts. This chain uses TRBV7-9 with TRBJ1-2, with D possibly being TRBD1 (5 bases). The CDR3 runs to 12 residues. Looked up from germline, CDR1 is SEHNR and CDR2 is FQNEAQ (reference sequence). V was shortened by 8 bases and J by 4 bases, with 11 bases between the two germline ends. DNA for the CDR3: TGTGCCAGCCGCGGGACGGGCTATGGCTACACCTTC. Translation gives CASRGTGYGYTF.

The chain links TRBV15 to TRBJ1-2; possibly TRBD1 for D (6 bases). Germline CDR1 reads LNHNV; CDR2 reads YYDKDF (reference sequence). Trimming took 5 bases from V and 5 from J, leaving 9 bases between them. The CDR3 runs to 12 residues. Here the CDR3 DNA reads TGTGCCACCAGCCGACAGGATTATGGCTACACCTTC. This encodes CATSRQDYGYTF.

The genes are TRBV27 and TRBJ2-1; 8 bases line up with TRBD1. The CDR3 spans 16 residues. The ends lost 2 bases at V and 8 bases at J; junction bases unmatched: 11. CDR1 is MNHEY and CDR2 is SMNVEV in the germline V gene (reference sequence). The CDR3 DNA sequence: TGTGCCAGCAGTTTACGACAGGGGAGGATAGTCCATGAGCAGTTCTTC. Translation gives CASSLRQGRIVHEQFF.

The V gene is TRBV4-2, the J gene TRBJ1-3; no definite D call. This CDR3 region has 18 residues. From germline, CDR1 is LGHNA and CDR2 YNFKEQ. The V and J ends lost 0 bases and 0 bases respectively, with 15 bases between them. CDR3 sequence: CASSQEASGRHSGNTIYF. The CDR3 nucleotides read TGTGCCAGCAGCCAAGAGGCTAGCGGCCGCCACTCTGGAAACACCATATATTTT.

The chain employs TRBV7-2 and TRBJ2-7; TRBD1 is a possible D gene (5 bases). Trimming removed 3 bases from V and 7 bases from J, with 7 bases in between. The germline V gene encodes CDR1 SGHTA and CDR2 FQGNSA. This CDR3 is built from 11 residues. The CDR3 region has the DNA TGTGCCAGCAGCTTCCGGACAGAGCAGTACTTC. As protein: CASSFRTEQYF.

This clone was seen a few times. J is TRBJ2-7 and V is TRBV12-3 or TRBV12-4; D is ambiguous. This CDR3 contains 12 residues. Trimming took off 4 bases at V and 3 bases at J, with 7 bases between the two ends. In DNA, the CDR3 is TGTGCCAGCAGTTACGGCGGCTACGAGCAGTACTTC. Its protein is CASSYGGYEQYF.